This T cell receptor (beta chain) was sequenced for a study of beta chain features in type 1 diabetes. Points from the study as a whole: Shortening that was moderate but significant affected the TCRB CDR3s of Type 1 diabetes patients in all four CD4+ subsets.

The CDR3 loop spans 12 amino acids. CDR1 is MDHEN and CDR2 is SYDVKM in the germline V gene. Trimming cost V 11 bases and J 7 bases, with 17 bases left between them. The isolated RNA, all of it, was reverse transcribed, so expressed TCRB transcripts were what got sequenced. Method: immunoSEQ multiplex PCR; TCRdb's copy keeps in-frame clones and lacks some. The table lists around 260,000 clones, about 24% of them singletons. In regard to this clone: Its antigen is unknown.

The sample consisted of naive CD4+ T cells from blood. The rearrangement joins TRBV28 to TRBJ1-1; the D gene is possibly TRBD1 (5 bases). The sequence came from a woman in her 30s with type 1 diabetes. Here the CDR3 reads CALKGAPGEAFF. CDR3 coding DNA: TGTGCCCTCAAAGGGGCGCCAGGTGAAGCTTTCTTT.